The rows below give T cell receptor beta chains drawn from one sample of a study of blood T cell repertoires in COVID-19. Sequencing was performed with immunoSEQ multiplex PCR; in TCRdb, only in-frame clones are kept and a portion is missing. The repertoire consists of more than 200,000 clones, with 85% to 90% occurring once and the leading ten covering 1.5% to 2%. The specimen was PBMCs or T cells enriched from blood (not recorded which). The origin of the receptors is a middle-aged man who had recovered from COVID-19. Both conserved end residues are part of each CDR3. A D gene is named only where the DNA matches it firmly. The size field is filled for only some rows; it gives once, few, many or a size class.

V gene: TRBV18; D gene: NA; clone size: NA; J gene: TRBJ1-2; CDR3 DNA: TGTGCCAGCTCACCACTGCAGGATTCTGGCTACACCTTC; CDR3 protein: CASSPLQDSGYTF
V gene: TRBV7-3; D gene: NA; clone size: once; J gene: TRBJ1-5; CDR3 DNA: TGTGCCAGCAGCGAGGACATGCATAGCAATCAGCCCCAGCATTTT; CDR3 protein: CASSEDMHSNQPQHF
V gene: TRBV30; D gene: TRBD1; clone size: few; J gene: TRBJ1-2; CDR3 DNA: TGTGCCTGGGAAGGACAGGCCTACTATGGCTACACCTTC; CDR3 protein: CAWEGQAYYGYTF
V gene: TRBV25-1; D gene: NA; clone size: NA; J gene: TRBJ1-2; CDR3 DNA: TGTGCCAGCAGTGACCCCGGGGAGGGGGACTATGGCTACACCTTC; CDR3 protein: CASSDPGEGDYGYTF
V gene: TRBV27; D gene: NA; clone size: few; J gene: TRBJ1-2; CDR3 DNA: TGTGCCAGCAGTTTGCGGCAGTTCAATGGCTACACCTTC; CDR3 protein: CASSLRQFNGYTF
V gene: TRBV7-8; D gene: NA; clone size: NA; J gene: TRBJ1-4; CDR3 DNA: TGTGCCAGCAGCCGCGGACAGAATGAAAAACTGTTTTTT; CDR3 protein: CASSRGQNEKLFF
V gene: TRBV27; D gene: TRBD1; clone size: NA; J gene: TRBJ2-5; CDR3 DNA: TGTGCCAGCAGTTCCGGACAGGAACCTGTGGAGACCCAGTACTTC; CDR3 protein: CASSSGQEPVETQYF
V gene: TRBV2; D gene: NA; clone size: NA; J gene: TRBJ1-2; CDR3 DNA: TGTGCCAGCAGTGAAGGCGCCTCTAACTATGGCTACACCTTC; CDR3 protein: CASSEGASNYGYTF
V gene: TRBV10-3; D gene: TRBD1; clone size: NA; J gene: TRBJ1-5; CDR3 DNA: TGTGCCATCAGAGGGACAGACAATCAGCCCCAGCATTTT; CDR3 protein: CAIRGTDNQPQHF
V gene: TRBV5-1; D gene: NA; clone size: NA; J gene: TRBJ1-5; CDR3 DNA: TGCGCCAGCAGCTTGGAGGGCAGGGATAGCAATCAGCCCCAGCATTTT; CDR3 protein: CASSLEGRDSNQPQHF
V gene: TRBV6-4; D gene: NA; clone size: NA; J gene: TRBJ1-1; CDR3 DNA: TGTGCCAGCAGTGACTCTGAAGCCCTTGAAGCTTTCTTT; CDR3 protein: CASSDSEALEAFF
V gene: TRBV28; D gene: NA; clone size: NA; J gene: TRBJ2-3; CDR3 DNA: TGTGCCAGCAGTCATCCGGGGCACAGGGGGGGAGATACGCAGTATTTT; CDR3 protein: CASSHPGHRGGDTQYF